This paragraph reports one T cell receptor beta chain. Assay used: immunoSEQ multiplex PCR; TCRdb lists only in-frame clones, some missing. Among approximately 340,000 clones listed, about 91% were seen once. These data belong to a study of blood T cell repertoires in COVID-19. Study information: The samples span acute and convalescent COVID-19 from the United States, Italy and Spain. The analysed material was cDNA or gDNA that came from T cells, B-cell-depleted T cells, or PBMCs.

The CDR3 totals 14 residues. J lost 2 bases, V lost 3 bases, and 3 bases had no gene match. The germline CDR1 and CDR2 sequences are LGHDT and YNNKEL (reference sequence). Seattle participants joined during active infection and were tracked over time. The source material was peripheral blood. The chain employs TRBV3-1 (or the pseudogene TRBV3-2) and TRBJ2-7, with 8 bases fitting TRBD1. This TCR derives from a young man with COVID-19, enrolled during active disease. The CDR3 protein is CASSHPGQAYEQYF. Here the CDR3 DNA reads TGTGCCAGCAGCCACCCGGGACAGGCCTACGAGCAGTACTTC.